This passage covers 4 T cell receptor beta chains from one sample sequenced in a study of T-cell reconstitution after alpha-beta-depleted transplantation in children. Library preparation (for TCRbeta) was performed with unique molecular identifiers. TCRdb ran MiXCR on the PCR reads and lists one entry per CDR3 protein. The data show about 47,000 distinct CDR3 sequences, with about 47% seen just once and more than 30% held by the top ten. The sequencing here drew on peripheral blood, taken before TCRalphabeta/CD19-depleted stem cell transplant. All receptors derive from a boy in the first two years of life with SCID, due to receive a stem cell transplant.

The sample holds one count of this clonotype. Here the CDR3 reads CASSQGLNYGYTF. DNA for the CDR3: TGTGCCAGCAGCCAGGGTCTTAACTATGGCTACACCTTC. The chain combines TRBV7-9 with TRBJ1-2; D possibly corresponds to TRBD1 (5 bases). Per germline, CDR1 SEHNR and CDR2 FQNEAQ (reference sequence). The CDR3 has 13 amino acids. Between the trimmed V and J ends, which lost 5 bases and 1 base, there was a span of 8 bases.

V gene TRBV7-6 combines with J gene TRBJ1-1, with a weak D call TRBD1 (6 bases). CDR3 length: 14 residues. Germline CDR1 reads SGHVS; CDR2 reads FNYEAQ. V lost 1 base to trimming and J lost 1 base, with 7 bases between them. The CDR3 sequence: CASSLGDTNTEAFF. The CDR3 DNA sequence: TGTGCCAGCAGCTTAGGGGACACGAACACTGAAGCTTTCTTT.

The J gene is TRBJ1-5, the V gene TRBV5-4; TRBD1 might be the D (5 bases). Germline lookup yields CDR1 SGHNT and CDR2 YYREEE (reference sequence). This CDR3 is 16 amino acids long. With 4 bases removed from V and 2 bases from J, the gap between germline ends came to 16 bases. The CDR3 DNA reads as TGTGCCAGCAGCCTGGGGCTCCGTGGGGGCAATCAGCCCCAGCATTTT. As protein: CASSLGLRGGNQPQHF.

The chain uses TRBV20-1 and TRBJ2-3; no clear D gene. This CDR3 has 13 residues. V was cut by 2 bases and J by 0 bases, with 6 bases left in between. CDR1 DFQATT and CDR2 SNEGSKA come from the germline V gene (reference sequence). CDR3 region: CSARLTSTDTQYF. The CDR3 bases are TGCAGTGCTAGACTAACTAGCACAGATACGCAGTATTTT.